Following are 19 T cell receptor beta chains from one sample sequenced in a study of T cells in localized non-small cell lung cancer. Profiled with immunoSEQ multiplex PCR; TCRdb holds only in-frame clones, not every one. The sample holds thousands of clones; 20% to 25% are singletons and the top ten take around 8.6%. The sequencing here drew on lung tumor tissue, taken before any cancer treatment. The receptors come from a woman aged 40 to 75 with stage I lung adenocarcinoma.

This clone was found many times. V gene TRBV7-4 combines with J gene TRBJ2-7; D is undetermined. This CDR3 spans 15 amino acids. V lost 5 bases to trimming and J lost 3 bases, with 17 bases between them. Germline V gene lookup returns CDR1 SGHVT and CDR2 SQSDAQ. The CDR3 sequence is CASSAPRVMDYEQYF. In DNA form, the CDR3 reads TGTGCCAGCAGCGCTCCTAGGGTAATGGACTACGAGCAGTACTTC.

This chain links TRBV19 with TRBJ1-1; TRBD1 aligns across 8 bases. With 6 bases clipped from V and 5 bases from J, the junction kept 8 bases outside the gene matches. This CDR3 is built from 14 residues. Germline V gene lookup returns CDR1 LNHDA and CDR2 SQIVND (reference sequence). DNA of the CDR3: TGTGCCAGTAGACCGACAGGGGAGGTAACTGAAGCTTTCTTT. Translated, it gives CASRPTGEVTEAFF.

The chain is built from TRBV6-8 and TRBJ2-1; possible D gene TRBD2, 5 bases. Trimming pared 7 bases from V and 7 bases from J, leaving 17 bases between. Germline V gene lookup returns CDR1 MNHGY and CDR2 SAAAGT. This CDR3 region has 14 residues. The CDR3 DNA reads as TGTGCCAGCATTGGGGAGAGGACCATAAATGAGCAGTTCTTC. It is translated as CASIGERTINEQFF.

Here the CDR3 DNA reads TGTGCCACCAGCCCGGGACACCTGAGCAAAGAGACCCAGTACTTC. As protein: CATSPGHLSKETQYF. The chain is built from TRBV15 and TRBJ2-5; tentative D call: TRBD1 (6 bases). Trimming cost V 5 bases and J 3 bases, with 16 bases left between them. CDR3 length: 15 amino acids. CDR1 LNHNV and CDR2 YYDKDF come from the germline V gene (reference sequence). The whole variable domain, remainder taken from reference TRBV15 and TRBJ2-5, is DAMVIQNPRYQVTQFGKPVTLSCSQTLNHNVMYWYQQKSSQAPKLLFHYYDKDFNNEADTPDNFQSRRPNTSFCFLDIRSPGLGDTAMYLCATSPGHLSKETQYFGPGTRLLVL.

By frequency in the sample, this clone is medium-sized. V gene TRBV11-3 combines with J gene TRBJ2-1; TRBD2 aligns across 9 bases. The CDR3 is 15 residues long. V dropped 5 bases and J dropped 8; count of bases not matched to a gene: 10. Per the germline V gene, CDR1 is SGHNT and CDR2 is YENEEA. The DNA for the CDR3 is TGTGCCAGCAGCGAGACTTTGCGGGGGGGTGATGAGCAGTTCTTC. Translated: CASSETLRGGDEQFF. The full variable domain, in which reference TRBV11-3 and TRBJ2-1 provide the parts outside the CDR3, is EAGVVQSPRYKIIEKKQPVAFWCNPISGHNTLYWYLQNLGQGPELLIRYENEEAVDDSQLPKDRFSAERLKGVDSTLKIQPAELGDSAVYLCASSETLRGGDEQFFGPGTRLTVL.

This clone was seen only a few times. The chain couples TRBV6-8 to TRBJ2-1; D gene uncertain. Germline loops: CDR1 MNHGY, CDR2 SAAAGT. The CDR3 has 14 amino acids. V was pared by 0 bases and J by 7 bases, with 10 bases between. As DNA, the CDR3 is TGTGCCAGCAGTTACTCCCGACCGGCTAATGAGCAGTTCTTC. Encoded protein: CASSYSRPANEQFF.

The chain has TRBV5-1 and TRBJ1-1; TRBD1 matches 10 bases. CDR3 length: 14 residues. The ends lost 4 bases at V and 5 bases at J; junction bases unmatched: 5. CDR1 and CDR2 (germline): SGHRS, YFSETQ. In DNA form, the CDR3 reads TGCGCCAGCAGCCGGGGACAGGGGTATACTGAAGCTTTCTTT. Translation: CASSRGQGYTEAFF.

The J gene is TRBJ2-3, the V gene TRBV12-5, with 14 bases matching TRBD2. The germline gives CDR1 LGHNT, CDR2 FRNRAP. The CDR3 loop spans 16 amino acids. CDR3 in DNA: TGTGCCAGCAAAAAGACTAGCGGGAGGGTGGTGGATACGCAGTATTTT. It encodes CASKKTSGRVVDTQYF.

This clone is termed medium-sized (0.01 to 0.1%). The rearrangement joins TRBV19 to TRBJ2-6, with D unclear. Trimming stripped 0 bases from V and 5 bases from J, with 5 bases between. The CDR3 is 14 residues long. Germline loops: CDR1 LNHDA, CDR2 SQIVND (reference sequence). CDR3 DNA sequence: TGTGCCAGTAGTATAGATAGGTGGGCCAACGTCCTGACTTTC. Its translation: CASSIDRWANVLTF.

This clone was observed a few times. The chain is built from TRBV9 and TRBJ1-4, with 7 nucleotides matching TRBD1. CDR1 and CDR2 (germline): SGDLS, YYNGEE. CDR3 size: 15 residues. Trimming cost V 5 bases and J 5 bases; bases outside gene matches: 9. The CDR3 DNA follows: TGTGCCAGCAGTCTACGGACAGGTGGAAATGAAAAACTGTTTTTT. This codes for CASSLRTGGNEKLFF.

By share, this clone ranks as medium-sized. The chain combines TRBV6-8 with TRBJ2-3; D may be TRBD1 or TRBD2 (5 bases each). The CDR3 has 14 amino acids. CDR1 and CDR2 from the germline V gene are MNHGY and SAAAGT. V lost 4 bases and J lost 9, with 17 bases in between. CDR3 nucleotide sequence: TGTGCCAGCAGTTCCACGGGGCCGTGGGGGACGCAGTATTTT. As protein: CASSSTGPWGTQYF.

This clone was detected ten times or more. This rearrangement joins TRBV11-3 to TRBJ1-2; 9 bases align to TRBD1. Germline V gene sequence: CDR1 SGHNT, CDR2 YENEEA. The CDR3 length is 16 residues. V dropped 1 base and J dropped 7; count of bases not matched to a gene: 10. The CDR3 here is CASSLGTGERSRGYTF. CDR3 sequence (DNA): TGTGCCAGCAGCTTAGGGACAGGGGAGCGCAGTCGTGGCTACACCTTC.

This clone was counted between two and nine times. The CDR3 DNA reads as TGCGCCAGCAGTTCACAGGGCTCTGGAAACACCATATATTTT. As protein: CASSSQGSGNTIYF. The chain uses TRBV5-1 and TRBJ1-3; D possibly corresponds to TRBD1 (6 bases). The CDR3 totals 14 residues. In germline, CDR1 is SGHRS, CDR2 YFSETQ. Trimming cost V 5 bases and J 0 bases, with 9 bases left between them.

The chain is built from TRBV5-1 and TRBJ1-3, with D maybe TRBD1 (5 bases). CDR1 SGHRS and CDR2 YFSETQ come from the germline V gene. Trimming removed 4 bases from V and 2 bases from J, with 16 bases in between. The CDR3 totals 16 residues. Here the CDR3 reads CASSETEGVTGNTIYF. CDR3 nucleotides: TGCGCCAGCAGCGAGACTGAAGGGGTTACTGGAAACACCATATATTTT.

This clone has only a few counts. The chain recombines TRBV28 with TRBJ2-7; 8 bases agree with TRBD1. The length of the CDR3 is 14 residues. With V trimmed by 6 bases and J by 3 bases, 7 bases remained unmatched. The germline V gene encodes CDR1 MDHEN and CDR2 SYDVKM. CDR3 bases: TGTGCCAGCAGATCGACAGGGGCAGGCTACGAGCAGTACTTC. This gives the protein CASRSTGAGYEQYF.

This clone was found a few times. The gene calls are TRBV1 and TRBJ2-7; the tabulated D call, TRBD1, remains unverified against the DNA. TRBV1 is assigned pseudogene status. The CDR3 has 16 residues. The CDR3 coding sequence is TGCGCCAGCAGCCTAACGGAAGGGACACTATCCTACGAGCAGTACTTC. It specifies CASSLTEGTLSYEQYF.

This clone was observed a few times. This rearrangement joins TRBV9 to TRBJ2-3; D may be TRBD2 (5 bases). Germline CDR1 SGDLS, CDR2 YYNGEE. The length of the CDR3 is 13 residues. V lost 4 bases to trimming and J lost 4 bases, with 10 bases between them. CDR3 nucleotides: TGTGCCAGCAGCCGTAGCGTCCCAGATACGCAGTATTTT. Its protein product is CASSRSVPDTQYF.

V usage is TRBV5-1 and J usage is TRBJ2-6, with D unresolved. The CDR3 totals 15 residues. Germline V CDR1 and CDR2: SGHRS, YFSETQ. Trimming took off 2 bases at V and 2 bases at J, with 8 bases between the two ends. For the CDR3, the DNA is TGCGCCAGCAGCTTAGGAGCCGCTGGGGCCAACGTCCTGACTTTC. Residues: CASSLGAAGANVLTF.

This clone was detected only a few times. V and J are TRBV6-8 and TRBJ2-2; D possibly corresponds to TRBD1 (6 bases). Per germline, CDR1 MNHGY and CDR2 SAAAGT. This CDR3 is built from 14 residues. Trimming shortened V by 0 bases and J by 7 bases, and 9 bases separated the two germline ends. The CDR3 DNA reads as TGTGCCAGCAGTTACTCCAGGGGTGGCGGGGAGCTGTTTTTT. It encodes CASSYSRGGGELFF.